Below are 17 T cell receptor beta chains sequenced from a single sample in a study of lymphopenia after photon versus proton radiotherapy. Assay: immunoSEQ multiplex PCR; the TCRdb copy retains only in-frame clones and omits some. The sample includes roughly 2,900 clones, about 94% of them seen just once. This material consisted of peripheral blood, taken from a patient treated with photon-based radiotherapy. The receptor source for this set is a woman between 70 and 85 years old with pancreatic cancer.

The CDR3 loop is CAWSAGQGWGFNYGYTF. The CDR3 DNA reads as TGTGCCTGGAGTGCGGGACAGGGATGGGGGTTTAACTATGGCTACACCTTC. J is TRBJ1-2 and V is TRBV30, with 9 bases fitting TRBD1. Losses at the gene ends were 1 base for V and 1 base for J; bases not matched to a gene: 10. CDR1 GTSNPN and CDR2 SVGIG come from the germline V gene (reference sequence). The CDR3 is made up of 17 amino acids.

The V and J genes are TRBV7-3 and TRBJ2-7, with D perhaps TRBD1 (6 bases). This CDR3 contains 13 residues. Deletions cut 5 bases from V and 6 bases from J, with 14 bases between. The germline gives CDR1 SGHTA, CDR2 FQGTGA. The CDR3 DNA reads TGTGCCAGCAGCCCACAGGGATCAAGCGAGCAGTACTTC. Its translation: CASSPQGSSEQYF.

CDR3 nucleotides: TGTGCCAGCTCACCATCAGTGAACACTGAAGCTTTCTTT. This sequence encodes CASSPSVNTEAFF. This rearrangement joins TRBV18 to TRBJ1-1; D gene ambiguous. Germline V gives CDR1 KGHSH, CDR2 LQKENI. The CDR3 loop spans 13 amino acids. V shed 2 bases and J shed 0 bases, with 4 bases lying between them.

The CDR3 protein is CAWSWTEANTGELFF. The CDR3 nucleotides read TGTGCCTGGAGTTGGACAGAAGCGAACACCGGGGAGCTGTTTTTT. This chain uses TRBV30 with TRBJ2-2; TRBD1 might be the D (6 bases). V lost 2 bases to trimming and J lost 0 bases, with 10 bases between them. Germline lookup yields CDR1 GTSNPN and CDR2 SVGIG (reference sequence). The CDR3 covers 15 residues.

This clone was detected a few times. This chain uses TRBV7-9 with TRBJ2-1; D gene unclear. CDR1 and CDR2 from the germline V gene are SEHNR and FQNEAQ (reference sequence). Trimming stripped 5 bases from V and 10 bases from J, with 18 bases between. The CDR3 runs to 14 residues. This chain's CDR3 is CASSPLYAQREQFF. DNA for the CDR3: TGTGCCAGCAGCCCACTCTACGCCCAAAGGGAGCAGTTCTTC.

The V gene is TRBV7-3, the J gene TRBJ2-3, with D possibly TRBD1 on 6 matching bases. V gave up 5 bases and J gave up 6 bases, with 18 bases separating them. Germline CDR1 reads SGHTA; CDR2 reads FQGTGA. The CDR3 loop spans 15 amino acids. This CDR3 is CASSPEGDKGDTQYF. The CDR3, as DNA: TGTGCCAGCAGCCCCGAGGGGGACAAGGGGGATACGCAGTATTTT.

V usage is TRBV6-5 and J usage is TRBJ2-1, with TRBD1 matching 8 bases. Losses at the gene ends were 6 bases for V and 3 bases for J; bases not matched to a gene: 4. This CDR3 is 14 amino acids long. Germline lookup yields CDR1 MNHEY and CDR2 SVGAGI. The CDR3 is CASRDGTGYNEQFF. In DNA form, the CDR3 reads TGTGCCAGCAGGGACGGGACAGGCTACAATGAGCAGTTCTTC.

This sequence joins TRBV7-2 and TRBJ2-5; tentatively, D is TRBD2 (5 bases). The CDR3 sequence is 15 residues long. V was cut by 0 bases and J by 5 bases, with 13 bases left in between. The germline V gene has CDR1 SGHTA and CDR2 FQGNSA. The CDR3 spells CASSLAPGGGETQYF. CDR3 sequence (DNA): TGTGCCAGCAGCTTAGCGCCGGGCGGCGGGGAGACCCAGTACTTC.

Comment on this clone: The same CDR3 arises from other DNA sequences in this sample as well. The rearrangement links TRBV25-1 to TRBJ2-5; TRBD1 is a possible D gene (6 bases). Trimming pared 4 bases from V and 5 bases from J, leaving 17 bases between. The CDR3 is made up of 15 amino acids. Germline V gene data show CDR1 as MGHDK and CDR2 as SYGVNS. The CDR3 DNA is TGTGCCAGCAGTGTAGGACAGAACTTACAGGAGACCCAGTACTTC. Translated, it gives CASSVGQNLQETQYF.

The CDR3 sequence: CASSQDRGRTGYTF. CDR3 nucleotides: TGCGCCAGCAGTCAAGACAGGGGTCGGACGGGCTACACCTTC. The gene calls are TRBV5-1 and TRBJ1-2, with TRBD1 identical over 8 bases. CDR1 SGHRS and CDR2 YFSETQ come from the germline V gene. With V trimmed by 5 bases and J by 8 bases, 11 bases remained unmatched. CDR3 size: 14 residues.

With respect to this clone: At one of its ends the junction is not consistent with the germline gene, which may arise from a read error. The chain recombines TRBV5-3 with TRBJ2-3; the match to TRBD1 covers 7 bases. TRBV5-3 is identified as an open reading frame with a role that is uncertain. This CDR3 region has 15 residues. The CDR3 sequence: CASSLDPGGADTQYF. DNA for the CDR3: TGTGCCAGCAGCTTGGATCCAGGGGGAGCAGATACGCAGTATTTT.

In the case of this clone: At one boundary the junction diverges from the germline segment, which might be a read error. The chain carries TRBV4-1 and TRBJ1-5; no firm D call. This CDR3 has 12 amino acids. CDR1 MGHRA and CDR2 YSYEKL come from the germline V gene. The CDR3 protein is CASSQGNKPQHF. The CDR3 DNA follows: TGTGCCAGCAGCCAAGGTAATAAGCCCCAGCATTTT.

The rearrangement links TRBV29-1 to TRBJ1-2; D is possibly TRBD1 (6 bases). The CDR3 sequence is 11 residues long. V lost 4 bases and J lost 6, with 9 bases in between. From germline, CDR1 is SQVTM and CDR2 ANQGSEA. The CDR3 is CSVVAGDGYTF. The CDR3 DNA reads TGCAGCGTTGTGGCAGGGGATGGCTACACCTTC.

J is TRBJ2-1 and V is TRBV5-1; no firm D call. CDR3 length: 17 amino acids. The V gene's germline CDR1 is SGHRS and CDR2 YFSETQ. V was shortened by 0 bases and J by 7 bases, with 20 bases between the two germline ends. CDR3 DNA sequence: TGCGCCAGCAGCTTGGGAGTGGTTCTCGACTTAGGGAATGAGCAGTTCTTC. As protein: CASSLGVVLDLGNEQFF.

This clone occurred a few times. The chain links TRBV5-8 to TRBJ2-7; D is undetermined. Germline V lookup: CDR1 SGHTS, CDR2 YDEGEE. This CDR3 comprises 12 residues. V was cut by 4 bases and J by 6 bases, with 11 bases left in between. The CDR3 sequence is CASSAGRPEQYF. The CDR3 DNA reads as TGTGCCAGCAGCGCTGGACGACCCGAGCAGTACTTC.

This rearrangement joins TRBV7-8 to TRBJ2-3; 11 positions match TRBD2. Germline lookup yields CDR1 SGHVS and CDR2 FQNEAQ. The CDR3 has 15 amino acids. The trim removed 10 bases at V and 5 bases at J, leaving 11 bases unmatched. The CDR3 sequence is CATTIAGGFGDTQYF. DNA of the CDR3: TGTGCCACTACCATAGCGGGAGGGTTTGGAGATACGCAGTATTTT.

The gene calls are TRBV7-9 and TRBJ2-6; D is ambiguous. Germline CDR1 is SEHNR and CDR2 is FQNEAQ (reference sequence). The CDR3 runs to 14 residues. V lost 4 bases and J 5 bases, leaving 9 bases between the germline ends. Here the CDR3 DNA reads TGTGCCAGCAGCTCAAATATCTGGGCCAACGTCCTGACTTTC. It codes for CASSSNIWANVLTF.